This T cell receptor beta chain is from a study of blood T cell repertoires in COVID-19. Study as a whole: The United States, Italy and Spain supplied acute and convalescent COVID-19 samples.

Original methodology: Reference gene primer amplification yielded estimated nucleated cell counts. TCRdb keeps only in-frame clones here, not all; method: immunoSEQ multiplex PCR. That table furnishes V, J and clone size, whereas the DNA furnished D and trimming. The sample has around 180,000 clones, about 88% seen once. Losses at the gene ends were 5 bases for V and 7 bases for J; bases not matched to a gene: 9. The germline V gene encodes CDR1 SEHNR and CDR2 FQNEAQ (reference sequence). This CDR3 is built from 15 residues. Recruits, aged roughly 18 to 89 years, lived in some 25 US areas. V is TRBV7-9 and J is TRBJ2-1; 9 nucleotides agree with TRBD1. The sequencing sample was made of PBMCs or T cells enriched from blood (not recorded which). This receptor was taken from a woman in her forties with acute COVID-19. This chain's CDR3 is CASSPRGQGRNEQFF. The CDR3 nucleotides read TGTGCCAGCAGCCCTAGGGGACAGGGCCGAAATGAGCAGTTCTTC. The entire variable domain, with the rest obtained from reference TRBV7-9 and TRBJ2-1, is as follows: DTGVSQNPRHKITKRGQNVTFRCDPISEHNRLYWYRQTLGQGPEFLTYFQNEAQLEKSRLLSDRFSAERPKGSFSTLEIQRTEQGDSAMYLCASSPRGQGRNEQFFGPGTRLTVL.